These 7 T cell receptor beta chains came from one sample sequenced in a study of beta chain features in type 1 diabetes. Whole-study results and caveats: All four CD4+ subsets of Type 1 diabetes patients contained TCRB CDR3s that were moderately but significantly shorter.

The sequenced template was cDNA made from the entire isolated RNA. Libraries were prepared by immunoSEQ multiplex PCR; TCRdb keeps only in-frame clonotypes and omits some of them. The sample lists about 150,000 clones, 10% occurring once. What these receptors recognize is not known. Material: central memory CD4+ T cells from blood. The receptors were gathered from a man aged 30 to 45 with type 1 diabetes.

The chain couples TRBV7-9 to TRBJ2-5, with 10 positions matching TRBD2. Looked up from germline, CDR1 is SEHNR and CDR2 is FQNEAQ (reference sequence). The junction had 6 bases not matched to a gene; V was cut back by 4 bases and J by 4 bases. The length of the CDR3 is 15 residues. Here the CDR3 DNA reads TGTGCCAGCAGCTCCCTCAGCGGGAGGGCAGAGACCCAGTACTTC. Amino acid sequence: CASSSLSGRAETQYF.

DNA of the CDR3: TGTGCCAGCAGCCCCATAGGCCGGGAGCACGAGCAGTACTTC. Translation gives CASSPIGREHEQYF. The J gene is TRBJ2-7, the V gene TRBV7-8; tentatively, D is TRBD2 (6 bases). The germline gives CDR1 SGHVS, CDR2 FQNEAQ. This CDR3 spans 14 amino acids. Trimming removed 5 bases at V and 5 bases at J, with 16 bases between.

As to this clone: The germline gene is not matched at one end of the junction; a read error may be the cause. This chain connects TRBV7-9 to TRBJ2-5; 15 bases fit TRBD2. In germline, CDR1 is SEHNR, CDR2 FQNEAQ (reference sequence). The CDR3 has 16 residues. The CDR3 sequence: CASSSGLAGGRETQYF. The CDR3 DNA is TGCGCCAGCAGCTCGGGACTAGCGGGAGGAAGAGAGACCCAGTACTTC.

This chain joins TRBV14 and TRBJ1-1; 7 bases line up with TRBD1. J was trimmed by 4 bases and V by 3 bases; bases with no gene match: 8. Per the germline V gene, CDR1 is SGHDN and CDR2 is FVKESK. This CDR3 spans 15 amino acids. The CDR3 sequence is CASSQITGVPTEAFF. In nucleotides, the CDR3 is TGTGCCAGCAGCCAGATAACAGGGGTCCCCACTGAAGCTTTCTTT.

This clone was recorded once. The V and J genes are TRBV19 and TRBJ2-4, with D hard to call. This CDR3 is built from 13 residues. In germline, CDR1 is LNHDA, CDR2 SQIVND (reference sequence). V lost 3 bases and J lost 7, with 10 bases in between. CDR3 in amino acids: CASSIGDLNIQYF. The CDR3 bases are TGTGCCAGTAGTATCGGAGATCTGAACATTCAGTACTTC. Based on the CDR3 plus reference TRBV19 and TRBJ2-4, the full variable domain is DGGITQSPKYLFRKEGQNVTLSCEQNLNHDAMYWYRQDPGQGLRLIYYSQIVNDFQKGDIAEGYSVSREKKESFPLTVTSAQKNPTAFYLCASSIGDLNIQYFGAGTRLSVL.

The chain joins TRBV11-2 to TRBJ1-2; possible D gene TRBD1, 6 bases. The ends were cut back, 0 bases at V and 2 bases at J, with 13 bases in the middle. This CDR3 has 16 amino acids. The germline CDR1 and CDR2 sequences are SGHAT and FQNNGV. CDR3 bases: TGTGCCAGCAGCTTAGATCCCGGACAGAGAAACTATGGCTACACCTTC. Translation: CASSLDPGQRNYGYTF.

The sample holds a few counts of this clone. V gene TRBV28 combines with J gene TRBJ2-1; the match to TRBD2 covers 12 bases. Germline V gives CDR1 MDHEN, CDR2 SYDVKM. The V segment lost 6 bases and the J segment 12 bases; nucleotides outside the gene matches: 15. CDR3 length equals 16 residues. CDR3 loop: CASSTKGLAGYLGQFF. The CDR3 nucleotides are TGTGCCAGCAGCACTAAAGGACTAGCGGGATATCTCGGGCAGTTCTTC.